This T cell receptor beta chain was obtained from a study of cytomegalovirus exposure and HLA in healthy donors. The PCR employed 60 Vbeta primers together with 13 Jbeta primers. Repertoires were generated with immunoSEQ multiplex PCR, while TCRdb's copy carries only in-frame clones and drops some. The sample contains about 140,000 clones, around 77% of which appear only once. CDR1 and CDR2 (germline): MNHEY, SVGAGI. After removal of 7 bases from V and 5 bases from J, the junction contained 7 bases not matched to a gene. This CDR3 has 14 amino acids. Sequences were obtained from PBMCs. This TCR came from a man aged 25-40 years in good health and CMV-seronegative. The rearrangement joins TRBV6-5 to TRBJ2-2, with 7 positions matching TRBD2. CDR3 protein: CASTTGLPTGELFF. The CDR3 DNA reads TGTGCCAGCACCACGGGACTACCTACCGGGGAGCTGTTTTTT.